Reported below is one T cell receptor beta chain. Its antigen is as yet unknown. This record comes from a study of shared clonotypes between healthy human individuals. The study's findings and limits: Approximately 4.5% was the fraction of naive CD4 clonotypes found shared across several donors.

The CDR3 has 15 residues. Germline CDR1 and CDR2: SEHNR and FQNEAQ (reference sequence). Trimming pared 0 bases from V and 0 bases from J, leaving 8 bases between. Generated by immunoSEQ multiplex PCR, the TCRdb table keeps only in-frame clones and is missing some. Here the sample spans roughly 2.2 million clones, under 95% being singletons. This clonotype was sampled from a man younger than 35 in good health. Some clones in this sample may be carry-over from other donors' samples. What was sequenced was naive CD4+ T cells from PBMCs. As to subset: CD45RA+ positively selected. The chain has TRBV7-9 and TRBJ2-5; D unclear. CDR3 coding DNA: TGTGCCAGCAGCTTAGCGTTGACGTACCAAGAGACCCAGTACTTC. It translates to CASSLALTYQETQYF.